Sequencing of this T cell receptor (beta chain) was carried out in a study of blood T cell repertoires in COVID-19. Study as a whole: The origin of the acute and convalescent COVID-19 samples was the United States, Italy and Spain. The analysed material was cDNA or gDNA that came from T cells, B-cell-depleted T cells, or PBMCs.

Germline V lookup: CDR1 MDHEN, CDR2 SYDVKM. V shed 6 bases and J 4 bases; nucleotides not matched to a gene: 5. The CDR3 has 13 amino acids. In the original workflow: Amplified reference gene primers provided the basis for estimating nucleated cell counts. Using immunoSEQ multiplex PCR, the repertoire was profiled, and TCRdb retains in-frame clones only, with some absent. V and J calls and clone size follow that table, whereas D and trimming were derived from the DNA. The table lists some 250,000 clones, approximately 82% of them singletons. This clone was counted a few times. At the DNA level, this CDR3 is encoded by other sequences in the same sample as well.

This TCR was recovered from a man aged 40-49 years with active or convalescent COVID-19. Sequencing was carried out using peripheral blood. This rearrangement joins TRBV28 to TRBJ1-2, with TRBD1 matching over 7 bases. The CDR3 DNA reads as TGTGCCAGCAGCCCCGGGACAGTCTATGGCTACACCTTC. Translated: CASSPGTVYGYTF.